Described below is a single T cell receptor (beta chain) sequence and its context. The CDR3 has 16 amino acids. The V gene lost 1 base and the J gene lost 1 base, with 13 bases spanning the gap. Germline values: CDR1 SEHNR, CDR2 FQNEAQ (reference sequence). The data belong to a study of cytomegalovirus exposure and HLA in healthy donors. The wider study: HLA-typed donors contributed some 83 million unique TCRs, which were held in an early data release.

Amplification used 60 Vbeta primers and 13 Jbeta primers. Sequencing used immunoSEQ multiplex PCR; TCRdb keeps in-frame clones, though not all of them. Of more than 85,000 clones listed, roughly 13% are singletons. The clonotype originates from a man aged 40-49 years in good health and CMV-seropositive. V is TRBV7-9 and J is TRBJ1-1; D unclear. Sequences were obtained from PBMCs. For the CDR3, the DNA is TGTGCCAGCAGCTTAGTCATGGGCACGCAGAACACTGAAGCTTTCTTT. Translation gives CASSLVMGTQNTEAFF.